Listed below are T cell receptor beta chains from one sample, sequenced in a study of cytomegalovirus exposure and HLA in healthy donors. TCRdb keeps only in-frame clones here, not all; method: immunoSEQ multiplex PCR. The sample comprises tens of thousands of clones, 60% to 65% of which are singletons, and roughly 2.1% rests with the top ten. The sample was PBMCs. These receptors all come from a human donor in good health. CDR3s leave out the opening cysteine and the closing phenylalanine or tryptophan. D genes are given only for firm matches. Clone sizes are given selectively: once, few, many, or a class where the clone is expanded.

d_call j_call v_call clone_size cdr3_aa
TRBD2 TRBJ2-5 TRBV2 - ASRGLGLKLETQY
- TRBJ2-5 TRBV14 - ASSPTGTQY
TRBD1 TRBJ2-7 TRBV2 - ASSVDRLYEQY
TRBD2 TRBJ2-3 TRBV29-1 - SADPGTSGGDTQY
- TRBJ1-3 TRBV11-2 - ASSSGYSGNTIY
TRBD1 TRBJ1-1 TRBV7-9 - ASSSRTGRGYAEAF
- TRBJ1-1 TRBV4-3 - ASSLTGNTEAF
- TRBJ2-5 TRBV2 - ASSRAPQETQY
- TRBJ1-2 TRBV5-6 few ASSFEGGYT
- TRBJ2-1 TRBV5-5 - ASSLEGSSYNEQF
TRBD1 TRBJ2-3 TRBV5-8 - ASSQGTGRYSDTQY
TRBD1 TRBJ2-5 TRBV25-1 - ASSEYTGGETQY
- TRBJ2-5 TRBV2 - ASSSWTGETQY
- TRBJ2-2 TRBV5-1 - ASSFSAATGELF
- TRBJ1-4 TRBV6-6 - ASSRTATTNEKLF
- TRBJ1-3 TRBV6-5 few ASSYRGPLSGNTIY
- TRBJ2-7 TRBV10-1 - ASSEGLPSLYYEQY
TRBD2 TRBJ2-3 TRBV2 once ARGTSGVFGTDTQY
- TRBJ1-3 TRBV5-8 once ASSLYGGTGNTIY
- TRBJ2-5 TRBV5-4 - ASSAHQGYQETQY
- TRBJ1-1 TRBV5-6 - ASSLRELEVEAF
- TRBJ2-7 TRBV5-1 once ASSLAGRDYEQY
- TRBJ1-1 TRBV21-1 - ASSDFSGQGIYGAF
TRBD1 TRBJ1-2 TRBV5-1 - ASSPNRGGGYT
- TRBJ2-7 TRBV11-3 - ASSLKNTGEQY
- TRBJ2-2 TRBV7-3 - ASSLNVADGELF
TRBD2 TRBJ2-3 TRBV9 few ASSQISGGAGDTQY
TRBD1 TRBJ1-5 TRBV5-6 - ASSLGRGPNQPQH
- TRBJ1-1 TRBV6-5 few ASSLQGFVGAF
- TRBJ1-3 TRBV10-3 - AISENPGSGNTIY